A single sample is the source of the 16 T cell receptor beta chains below, sequenced in a study of T cells expressing NK-cell markers (dated by TCRdb to the early 2020s). The library was obtained by 5' RACE. Sequencing was performed on an Illumina HiSeq 2000. TCRdb reprocessed the reads into one record per CDR3 protein sequence, lacking DNA. The sample's table lists a count of 500,000 or so distinct CDR3 sequences. Under 4.5% of the sample rests with the top ten. The sequenced sample was blood T cells: a sorted CD56 or NKG2C T cell subset, CD4+ or CD8+ T cells, or bulk PBMC T cells (not recorded which). The origin of the receptors is a man aged 18 to 29 in good health. Donor details come from another sample of the same person, matched by shared clones.

The V call is TRBV30, the J call TRBJ2-4; the D call of TRBD2 rests on TCRdb alone, since no DNA is present to check it. This CDR3 has 11 residues. Germline CDR1 and CDR2: GTSNPN and SVGIG (reference sequence). This CDR3 reads CASIRGNIQYF.

The rearrangement joins TRBV18 to TRBJ1-2; TCRdb names TRBD1, which stays unverified in the absence of DNA. Germline CDR1 is KGHSH and CDR2 is LQKENI. This CDR3 has 15 amino acids. CDR3 protein: CASSPVSGGDGGYTF.

CDR3 loop: CAWSTTAWGPQHF. The V call is TRBV30, the J call TRBJ1-5; TCRdb's D gene call, TRBD1, goes unchecked for lack of DNA. The CDR3 runs 13 residues. CDR1 GTSNPN and CDR2 SVGIG come from the germline V gene (reference sequence).

J is TRBJ2-1 and V is TRBV4-3; TCRdb selects TRBD2, and the lack of DNA leaves this call unchecked. Looked up from germline, CDR1 is LGHNA and CDR2 is YSLEER. The CDR3 extends over 17 amino acids. The CDR3 spells CASSQDWRPSSYNEQFF.

This sequence joins TRBV5-6 and TRBJ2-7; TCRdb lists TRBD1, though no DNA is available to test this call. Looked up from germline, CDR1 is SGHDT and CDR2 is YYEEEE. The CDR3 is made up of 17 amino acids. The CDR3 protein is CASSLQGPTPPFDEQYF.

The chain joins TRBV19 to TRBJ2-1; TCRdb designates TRBD2, a call that cannot be tested without DNA. This CDR3 is 17 amino acids long. Germline values: CDR1 LNHDA, CDR2 SQIVND (reference sequence). The CDR3 sequence: CASSFFQTSGSRNEQFF.

CDR3 amino acids: CSVGLAGLKETQYF. The chain recombines TRBV20-1 with TRBJ2-5; the TCRdb call, TRBD2, lacks DNA for checking. The germline gives CDR1 DFQATT, CDR2 SNEGSKA (reference sequence). CDR3 length equals 14 residues.

The chain uses TRBV21-1 and TRBJ2-4; the D call from TCRdb, TRBD1, cannot be confirmed without DNA. TRBV21-1 corresponds to a pseudogene. There are 16 residues in the CDR3. The CDR3 region is CASSKITGGAKNIQYF.

The chain combines TRBV27 with TRBJ2-3; TCRdb picks TRBD1, but there is no DNA to check that call. Germline CDR1 and CDR2: MNHEY and SMNVEV (reference sequence). CDR3 length: 16 amino acids. The CDR3 here is CASSLIGQGRTDTQYF.

V is TRBV12-3 or TRBV12-4 and J is TRBJ2-5; there is no DNA to check the TCRdb D call of TRBD1. CDR3 length: 13 residues. The CDR3 spells CASKTGGTQTQYF.

The V gene is TRBV18, the J gene TRBJ2-7; without DNA, the TCRdb call of TRBD1 cannot be checked. The length of the CDR3 is 14 residues. The V gene's germline CDR1 is KGHSH and CDR2 LQKENI. This chain's CDR3 is CASRADGSTYEQYF.

CDR3 region: CASSLFPQGNTEAFF. The V and J genes are TRBV5-5 and TRBJ1-1; the TRBD1 assignment by TCRdb is unverifiable without DNA. CDR3 length: 15 amino acids. The V gene's germline CDR1 is SGHKS and CDR2 YYEKEE (reference sequence).

This chain uses TRBV6-5 with TRBJ2-1; TCRdb lists TRBD2, though no DNA is available to test this call. The CDR3 has 17 residues. Germline CDR1 is MNHEY and CDR2 is SVGAGI. CDR3 region: CASSGTSGGSSYNEQFF.

The V gene is TRBV10-3, the J gene TRBJ1-2. Germline CDR1 reads ENHRY; CDR2 reads SYGVKD. This CDR3 has 15 amino acids. CDR3: CAISAIVLDNYGYTF.

The chain joins TRBV12-3 or TRBV12-4 to TRBJ2-1; TCRdb outputs TRBD2, but without DNA this stays unchecked. CDR3 length: 15 residues. CDR3 region: CASSFGSQSYNEQFF.

The genes are TRBV12-3 or TRBV12-4 and TRBJ2-5; the D call of TRBD1 rests on TCRdb alone, since no DNA is present to check it. This CDR3 is built from 18 residues. CDR3: CASSFLPERQVVKETQYF.